Presented here are 30 T cell receptor beta chains from one specimen sequenced in a study of cytomegalovirus exposure and HLA in healthy donors. Both 60 Vbeta primers and 13 Jbeta primers went into the PCR. Using immunoSEQ multiplex PCR, the repertoire was profiled, and TCRdb retains in-frame clones only, with some absent. The sample includes about 160,000 clones, 68% of them seen just once. Input material: PBMCs. These receptor sequences come from a man aged 45-65 years in good health and CMV-seronegative.

This clone was seen just once. The V call is TRBV5-1, the J call TRBJ2-7; a weak D match, TRBD1 (7 bases). Germline CDR1 is SGHRS and CDR2 is YFSETQ. Trimming took 2 bases from V and 3 from J, leaving 18 bases between them. The CDR3 consists of 16 residues. CDR3 coding DNA: TGCGCCAGCAGCTTCGAGGAAGGCAGGGGGGTCTACGAGCAGTACTTC. Translation: CASSFEEGRGVYEQYF. Combining the CDR3 with reference TRBV5-1 and TRBJ2-7 gives the whole variable domain KAGVTQTPRYLIKTRGQQVTLSCSPISGHRSVSWYQQTPGQGLQFLFEYFSETQRNKGNFPGRFSGRQFSNSRSEMNVSTLELGDSALYLCASSFEEGRGVYEQYFGPGTRLTVT.

The J gene is TRBJ1-2, the V gene TRBV9, with 9 bases that match TRBD1. This CDR3 contains 15 residues. In germline, CDR1 is SGDLS, CDR2 YYNGEE. J lost 6 bases, V lost 3 bases, and 9 bases had no gene match. CDR3 nucleotides: TGTGCCAGCAGCGGAGGGCTAGGACAGGGGAATGGCTACACCTTC. It is translated as CASSGGLGQGNGYTF.

The rearrangement links TRBV7-2 to TRBJ2-6; D is uncertain. Germline V gives CDR1 SGHTA, CDR2 FQGNSA. V shed 5 bases and J shed 0 bases, with 14 bases lying between them. CDR3 size: 17 residues. CDR3 sequence: CASSPNGLNSGANVLTF. CDR3 in DNA: TGTGCCAGCAGCCCTAACGGGTTGAACTCTGGGGCCAACGTCCTGACTTTC.

This clone was recorded a few times. The chain combines TRBV19 with TRBJ2-5; D not certain. Trimming took off 4 bases at V and 2 bases at J, with 11 bases between the two ends. The CDR3 runs to 14 residues. Germline CDR1 LNHDA, CDR2 SQIVND (reference sequence). This CDR3 is CASSTRLLQETQYF. The CDR3 DNA reads TGTGCCAGTAGTACCCGACTCTTACAAGAGACCCAGTACTTC.

This clone has more than one count but fewer than ten. At the DNA level, this CDR3 is encoded by other sequences in the same sample as well. The chain is built from TRBV27 and TRBJ1-6; D remains unclear. The ends were cut back, 1 base at V and 10 bases at J, with 11 bases in the middle. This CDR3 region has 14 residues. The V gene's germline CDR1 is MNHEY and CDR2 SMNVEV (reference sequence). CDR3 DNA sequence: TGTGCCAGCAGTTTATATGCAGCCGGGTCACCCCTCCACTTT. Translating gives CASSLYAAGSPLHF.

Of note for this clone: The junction and the germline gene differ at one end; a read error may be behind it. The rearrangement joins TRBV28 to TRBJ2-4, with no clear D. Looked up from germline, CDR1 is MDHEN and CDR2 is SYDVKM. The length of the CDR3 is 13 residues. The CDR3 here is CASSLTIPPNHDF. Written as DNA, the CDR3 is TGTGCCAGCAGCTTGACAATTCCGCCAAACCACGATTTC.

This clone was observed a handful of times. J is TRBJ2-3 and V is TRBV25-1; TRBD2 is a possible D gene (6 bases). The CDR3 consists of 13 residues. The germline V gene has CDR1 MGHDK and CDR2 SYGVNS. V was pared by 4 bases and J by 4 bases, with 9 bases between. CDR3 nucleotide sequence: TGTGCCAGCAGTGCCTGGGGGGCAGATACGCAGTATTTT. Residues: CASSAWGADTQYF.

This clone has more than one count but fewer than ten. The chain recombines TRBV18 with TRBJ1-1; tentatively, D is TRBD1 (5 bases). Trimming shortened V by 0 bases and J by 10 bases, and 18 bases separated the two germline ends. Germline V gives CDR1 KGHSH, CDR2 LQKENI. The CDR3 is made up of 15 amino acids. The CDR3 DNA is TGTGCCAGCTCACCACCGGAAGTAGGAGGGGTTGGAGCTTTCTTT. It codes for CASSPPEVGGVGAFF.

Note on this clone: The same CDR3 is also encoded by other DNA sequences in this sample. The chain combines TRBV6-5 with TRBJ1-2, with 7 positions matching TRBD1. The CDR3 runs 13 residues. Germline CDR1 and CDR2: MNHEY and SVGAGI. The trim removed 6 bases at V and 6 bases at J, leaving 7 bases unmatched. The CDR3 DNA follows: TGTGCCAGCAGCCGAGACAGGGTGGATGGCTACACCTTC. Residues: CASSRDRVDGYTF.

V and J are TRBV6-1 and TRBJ1-2; 7 bases match TRBD1. V lost 5 bases and J lost 2; bases outside the gene matches: 5. The CDR3 length is 14 residues. Germline values: CDR1 MNHNS, CDR2 SASEGT. CDR3 region: CASSPDRVNYGYTF. The CDR3 DNA reads TGTGCCAGCAGTCCCGACAGGGTAAACTATGGCTACACCTTC.

This chain joins TRBV7-9 and TRBJ2-7; 14 nucleotides line up with TRBD2. This CDR3 contains 16 residues. In germline, CDR1 is SEHNR, CDR2 FQNEAQ (reference sequence). V was pared by 5 bases and J by 2 bases, with 5 bases of the junction left unmatched. The CDR3 loop reads CASSPGGLAGAYEQYF. The CDR3 bases are TGTGCCAGCAGCCCCGGGGGACTAGCGGGGGCCTACGAGCAGTACTTC. Complete variable domain (other parts from reference TRBV7-9 and TRBJ2-7): DTGVSQNPRHKITKRGQNVTFRCDPISEHNRLYWYRQTLGQGPEFLTYFQNEAQLEKSRLLSDRFSAERPKGSFSTLEIQRTEQGDSAMYLCASSPGGLAGAYEQYFGPGTRLTVT.

This clone has a single count. The chain joins TRBV18 to TRBJ1-1; no firm D call. Germline V gene lookup returns CDR1 KGHSH and CDR2 LQKENI. The CDR3 has 14 residues. V was trimmed by 3 bases and J by 4 bases, leaving 12 bases between them. DNA for the CDR3: TGTGCCAGCTCACCGGGGTCCGAGGGCACTGAAGCTTTCTTT. Its protein product is CASSPGSEGTEAFF.

This clone was observed a few times. V gene TRBV11-2 combines with J gene TRBJ1-2; the D is unclear. The V gene lost 0 bases and the J gene lost 4 bases, with 12 bases spanning the gap. The CDR3 length is 15 residues. The germline V gene has CDR1 SGHAT and CDR2 FQNNGV. The CDR3, as DNA: TGTGCCAGCAGCTTAGATCCTCGGGGAGGCTATGGCTACACCTTC. Translation gives CASSLDPRGGYGYTF.

This clone was seen more than once but under ten times. It is likely a read error, because the conserved phenylalanine at the end of the CDR3 is missing. This chain uses TRBV4-2 with TRBJ2-7; 14 nucleotides agree with TRBD2. This CDR3 contains 19 residues. Germline V lookup: CDR1 LGHNA, CDR2 YNFKEQ. V lost 4 bases to trimming and J lost 2 bases; unmatched junction nucleotides: 13. This CDR3 is CASSRPTGTSGGTTYEQYL. The CDR3 DNA follows: TGTGCCAGCAGCCGCCCAACCGGGACTAGCGGGGGAACGACCTACGAGCAGTACCTC.

The CDR3 sequence: CASNLRAGYDTQYF. CDR3 DNA: TGTGCCAGCAATCTGAGAGCGGGGTATGATACGCAGTATTTT. The chain employs TRBV6-5 and TRBJ2-3, with 7 bases that match TRBD2. The ends lost 7 bases at V and 6 bases at J; junction bases unmatched: 10. The CDR3 is 14 amino acids. Germline V gene data show CDR1 as MNHEY and CDR2 as SVGAGI.

J is TRBJ2-1 and V is TRBV5-1; 12 bases align to TRBD2. Germline CDR1 is SGHRS and CDR2 is YFSETQ. V lost 4 bases and J lost 8; bases outside the gene matches: 7. The CDR3 runs to 15 residues. This CDR3 reads CASSAPTSGGHEQFF. CDR3 nucleotide sequence: TGCGCCAGCAGCGCACCGACTAGCGGGGGCCATGAGCAGTTCTTC. The variable domain in full, completed from reference TRBV5-1 and TRBJ2-1, reads KAGVTQTPRYLIKTRGQQVTLSCSPISGHRSVSWYQQTPGQGLQFLFEYFSETQRNKGNFPGRFSGRQFSNSRSEMNVSTLELGDSALYLCASSAPTSGGHEQFFGPGTRLTVL.

This clone was picked up a small number of times. The chain links TRBV5-6 to TRBJ2-5; 14 nucleotides agree with TRBD2. The length of the CDR3 is 17 residues. Germline V gene sequence: CDR1 SGHDT, CDR2 YYEEEE. The J segment lost 2 bases and the V segment lost 3 bases, leaving 6 bases of the junction unmatched. The CDR3 nucleotides are TGTGCCAGCAGCTGGGGGACTAGCGGGGGCCTACAAGAGACCCAGTACTTC. It yields the protein CASSWGTSGGLQETQYF.

V is TRBV7-9 and J is TRBJ1-1, with a weak D call TRBD1 (6 bases). Germline CDR1 SEHNR, CDR2 FQNEAQ (reference sequence). The CDR3 contains 15 residues. V lost 5 bases and J 2 bases, leaving 15 bases between the germline ends. As DNA, the CDR3 is TGTGCCAGCAGCCGTGGACAGACCCTCAACACTGAAGCTTTCTTT. Translation gives CASSRGQTLNTEAFF. The whole variable domain, remainder taken from reference TRBV7-9 and TRBJ1-1, is DTGVSQNPRHKITKRGQNVTFRCDPISEHNRLYWYRQTLGQGPEFLTYFQNEAQLEKSRLLSDRFSAERPKGSFSTLEIQRTEQGDSAMYLCASSRGQTLNTEAFFGQGTRLTVV.

The DNA of the CDR3 is TGCGCCAGCAGCTCCAGAGGAAGGCCGCAAGCTAACTATGGCTACACCTTC. Residues: CASSSRGRPQANYGYTF. This chain links TRBV5-1 with TRBJ1-2; D not certain. With 3 bases removed from V and 0 bases from J, the gap between germline ends came to 18 bases. This CDR3 region has 17 residues. Germline CDR1 reads SGHRS; CDR2 reads YFSETQ.

The CDR3, as DNA: TGTGCCATCAGCTCACAGGGTTCTAACTATGGCTACACCTTC. It codes for CAISSQGSNYGYTF. The V gene is TRBV10-3, the J gene TRBJ1-2; tentative D call: TRBD1 (6 bases). The CDR3 contains 14 residues. Germline V CDR1 and CDR2: ENHRY, SYGVKD. With 6 bases removed from V and 0 bases from J, the gap between germline ends came to 11 bases.

The chain carries TRBV13 and TRBJ2-7; D call uncertain. CDR3 length equals 14 residues. Deletions cut 1 base from V and 2 bases from J, with 9 bases between. Germline CDR1 PRHDT, CDR2 FYEKMQ (reference sequence). In DNA, the CDR3 is TGTGCCAGCAGCTTAGATCAGGCCACCTACGAGCAGTACTTC. Encoded protein: CASSLDQATYEQYF.

The V gene is TRBV25-1, the J gene TRBJ1-2; the match to TRBD1 covers 8 bases. The CDR3 sequence is 15 residues long. V lost 1 base and J lost 4; bases outside the gene matches: 5. Per the germline V gene, CDR1 is MGHDK and CDR2 is SYGVNS. In DNA form, the CDR3 reads TGTGCCAGCAGTGAATGGAGCACAGGGGGCTATGGCTACACCTTC. This sequence encodes CASSEWSTGGYGYTF.

This clone has more than one count but fewer than ten. The CDR3 reads CASSPMTGIAPAGANVLTF. CDR3 DNA sequence: TGTGCCAGCAGCCCAATGACGGGAATAGCCCCCGCTGGGGCCAACGTCCTGACTTTC. The V and J genes are TRBV7-9 and TRBJ2-6, with a weak D call TRBD2 (5 bases). The CDR3 has 19 amino acids. Germline V gives CDR1 SEHNR, CDR2 FQNEAQ (reference sequence). V was clipped by 5 bases and J by 2 bases, with 22 bases between them.

This clone was detected once. V is TRBV18 and J is TRBJ2-1; TRBD2 aligns across 9 bases. The CDR3 sequence is 15 residues long. The V and J ends lost 5 bases and 4 bases, in that order; junction bases with no gene match: 6. Germline V lookup: CDR1 KGHSH, CDR2 LQKENI. This CDR3 reads CASSTLAGKYNEQFF. CDR3 coding DNA: TGTGCCAGCTCAACTCTAGCGGGGAAGTACAATGAGCAGTTCTTC. The variable domain in full, completed from reference TRBV18 and TRBJ2-1, reads NAGVMQNPRHLVRRRGQEARLRCSPMKGHSHVYWYRQLPEEGLKFMVYLQKENIIDESGMPKERFSAEFPKEGPSILRIQQVVRGDSAAYFCASSTLAGKYNEQFFGPGTRLTVL.

This chain links TRBV18 with TRBJ1-1, with a possible D match to TRBD1 (6 bases). The V end was cut by 3 bases, the J end by 1 base, with 9 bases between. Germline-derived CDR1 and CDR2 are KGHSH and LQKENI. The CDR3 has 14 amino acids. DNA for the CDR3: TGTGCCAGCTCACCTGGACAGACGAACACTGAAGCTTTCTTT. Its translation: CASSPGQTNTEAFF.

This chain uses TRBV2 with TRBJ2-3; possibly TRBD2 for D (5 bases). The CDR3 runs 13 residues. The germline V gene encodes CDR1 SNHLY and CDR2 FYNNEI. Trimming stripped 10 bases from V and 0 bases from J, with 11 bases between. CDR3 bases: TGTGCCACCGGGGATCCGAGCACAGATACGCAGTATTTT. It codes for CATGDPSTDTQYF.

DNA of the CDR3: TGTGCCAGCAGCACTAATCAGGGGGCCGGTGCTACCGGGGAGCTGTTTTTT. This codes for CASSTNQGAGATGELFF. The V and J genes are TRBV5-4 and TRBJ2-2, with 8 bases identical to TRBD1. Germline CDR1 and CDR2: SGHNT and YYREEE (reference sequence). This CDR3 is 17 amino acids long. V lost 4 bases to trimming and J lost 5 bases; unmatched junction nucleotides: 13.

The rearrangement uses TRBV19 and TRBJ1-6; TRBD1 agrees at 9 bases. CDR3 length: 16 amino acids. Trimming at V came to 5 bases and at J to 8 bases, leaving 10 bases not matched to a gene. CDR1 and CDR2 (germline): LNHDA, SQIVND (reference sequence). CDR3 coding DNA: TGTGCCAGTAGTCCATGGGACAGGGAGATTTATTCACCCCTCCACTTT. Its protein is CASSPWDREIYSPLHF. Full variable domain (missing parts from reference TRBV19 and TRBJ1-6): DGGITQSPKYLFRKEGQNVTLSCEQNLNHDAMYWYRQDPGQGLRLIYYSQIVNDFQKGDIAEGYSVSREKKESFPLTVTSAQKNPTAFYLCASSPWDREIYSPLHFGNGTRLTVT.

The chain joins TRBV7-2 to TRBJ2-7, with D possibly TRBD2 on 5 matching bases. The V gene's germline CDR1 is SGHTA and CDR2 FQGNSA. Trimming took 1 base from V and 2 from J, leaving 9 bases between them. The CDR3 covers 14 residues. For the CDR3, the DNA is TGTGCCAGCAGCTTAGATCGGGGTACCTACGAGCAGTACTTC. This translates into CASSLDRGTYEQYF. Full variable domain (remainder filled in from reference TRBV7-2 and TRBJ2-7): GAGVSQSPSNKVTEKGKDVELRCDPISGHTALYWYRQSLGQGLEFLIYFQGNSAPDKSGLPSDRFSAERTGGSVSTLTIQRTQQEDSAVYLCASSLDRGTYEQYFGPGTRLTVT.

CDR3 DNA sequence: TGTGCCAGCAGCTTTATACCGGACAGGGGCCGCGAGCAGTACTTC. Translation: CASSFIPDRGREQYF. This chain links TRBV11-2 with TRBJ2-7; 9 bases map to TRBD1. CDR3 size: 15 residues. The germline gives CDR1 SGHAT, CDR2 FQNNGV. The V gene end was trimmed by 3 bases and the J gene end by 6 bases; junction bases not matched to a gene: 9.